This entry lists 2 T cell receptor beta chains sequenced from one sample in a study of T cell changes during pregnancy in multiple sclerosis. Profiled with immunoSEQ multiplex PCR; TCRdb holds only in-frame clones, not every one. The sample holds roughly 61,000 clones; 93% are singletons and the top ten take less than 2%. The sample here was peripheral blood, taken after pregnancy. The receptors come from a female donor with multiple sclerosis, enrolled in a pregnancy study.

This chain connects TRBV6-6 to TRBJ1-5; TRBD1 aligns across 8 bases. V trimming: 5 bases; J trimming: 6 bases; junction bases outside the gene matches: 12. The germline gives CDR1 MNHNY, CDR2 SVGAGI (reference sequence). The CDR3 is 16 amino acids. Here the CDR3 DNA reads TGTGCCAGCAGTCCCGGACAGGGAGGTAAGGGTCAGCCCCAGCATTTT. As protein: CASSPGQGGKGQPQHF.

The rearrangement joins TRBV7-2 to TRBJ2-2, with a weak D call TRBD1 (6 bases). The germline CDR1 and CDR2 sequences are SGHTA and FQGNSA. The CDR3 consists of 15 residues. V was clipped by 1 base and J by 5 bases, with 11 bases between them. CDR3 protein: CASSLVGRGTGELFF. In DNA, the CDR3 is TGTGCCAGCAGCTTAGTTGGCAGGGGTACCGGGGAGCTGTTTTTT.